These 20 T cell receptor beta chains were all obtained from the same sample, sequenced in a study of early T cells in non-severe SARS-CoV-2 infection. Using its own MiXCR run on the 5' RACE reads, TCRdb lists one record per CDR3 protein. The top ten hold around an eighth of the sample, which has fewer than 40,000 distinct CDR3 sequences, less than 8.5% seen once. The specimen was whole blood, collected at baseline. Receptors were obtained from an adult who was a healthcare worker with PCR-confirmed SARS-CoV-2 infection or an uninfected control (not recorded which).

This chain uses TRBV7-9 with TRBJ2-7; TRBD1 is a possible D gene (6 bases). CDR3 length: 16 residues. The V end lost 6 bases, the J end lost 6 bases, and 24 bases lay between the germline ends. Looked up from germline, CDR1 is SEHNR and CDR2 is FQNEAQ (reference sequence). CDR3 amino acids: CASSSQGTKPSSEQYF. CDR3 bases: TGTGCCAGCAGTTCTCAGGGGACCAAGCCCAGCAGCGAGCAGTACTTC.

The rearrangement uses TRBV7-2 and TRBJ2-7; D is unclear. Germline V gene sequence: CDR1 SGHTA, CDR2 FQGNSA. The V and J ends lost 1 base and 5 bases respectively, with 9 bases between them. This CDR3 has 13 amino acids. DNA of the CDR3: TGTGCCAGCAGCTTAGGAGTTCCGAACGAGCAGTACTTC. Amino acids: CASSLGVPNEQYF.

This clonotype is classed as medium-sized. V usage is TRBV20-1 and J usage is TRBJ2-3, with TRBD2 identical over 10 bases. The ends lost 0 bases at V and 4 bases at J; junction bases unmatched: 7. Germline V CDR1 and CDR2: DFQATT, SNEGSKA (reference sequence). The CDR3 length is 16 residues. Here the CDR3 reads CSARDPLAGESDTQYF. For the CDR3, the DNA is TGCAGTGCTAGAGATCCCCTAGCGGGAGAGTCAGATACGCAGTATTTT.

This clonotype was detected many times. CDR3 sequence: CSARAPGTDTQYF. The CDR3 coding sequence is TGCAGTGCTAGAGCGCCTGGCACAGATACGCAGTATTTT. The chain has TRBV20-1 and TRBJ2-3; D unresolved. The germline V gene encodes CDR1 DFQATT and CDR2 SNEGSKA (reference sequence). The CDR3 consists of 13 residues. Trimming took 1 base from V and 1 from J, leaving 6 bases between them.

The chain uses TRBV6-6 and TRBJ2-7, with D perhaps matching TRBD1 or TRBD2 (6 bases each). The CDR3 is 16 residues long. V gave up 6 bases and J gave up 0 bases, with 18 bases separating them. Germline V CDR1 and CDR2: MNHNY, SVGAGI (reference sequence). The CDR3 spells CASSGDRRDSSYEQYV. For the CDR3, the DNA is TGTGCCAGCAGCGGCGACAGGAGGGACTCCTCCTACGAGCAGTACGTC.

This clonotype was picked up many times. The chain links TRBV4-2 to TRBJ2-3, with 11 bases identical to TRBD1. The CDR3 is 16 residues long. The germline V gene has CDR1 LGHNA and CDR2 YNFKEQ. The V segment lost 1 base and the J segment 3 bases; nucleotides outside the gene matches: 3. This chain's CDR3 is CASSQAGQGATDTQYF. DNA of the CDR3: TGTGCCAGCAGCCAAGCCGGACAGGGGGCGACAGATACGCAGTATTTT.

The genes are TRBV3-1 and TRBJ1-1; TRBD1 might be the D (5 bases). Germline V gene lookup returns CDR1 LGHDT and CDR2 YNNKEL (reference sequence). V was pared by 3 bases and J by 5 bases, with 16 bases between. CDR3 size: 15 residues. The CDR3 nucleotides read TGTGCCAGCAGCCAGTGGGTCCAGGGAGGTACTGAAGCTTTCTTT. Its protein product is CASSQWVQGGTEAFF.

In this sample, this clonotype turned up many times. The chain links TRBV5-6 to TRBJ1-5, with TRBD1 as a possible D gene (6 bases). CDR1 is SGHDT, CDR2 YYEEEE, per germline. This CDR3 is built from 15 residues. The V end was cut by 3 bases, the J end by 2 bases, with 12 bases between. CDR3 in amino acids: CASSSTPGGNQPQHF. In DNA form, the CDR3 reads TGTGCCAGCAGCTCCACGCCAGGGGGCAATCAGCCCCAGCATTTT.

Only a few counts were recorded for this clonotype. The rearrangement links TRBV6-2 or TRBV6-3 to TRBJ2-1; 9 nucleotides align to TRBD2. Germline CDR1 MNHEY, CDR2 SVGEGT. The CDR3 has 15 residues. The V and J ends lost 2 bases and 2 bases, in that order; junction bases with no gene match: 1. The CDR3 coding sequence is TGTGCCAGCAGTTACGGGACTAGCCCCTACAATGAGCAGTTCTTC. Protein product: CASSYGTSPYNEQFF.

This clonotype was recorded once. The chain recombines TRBV12-3 or TRBV12-4 with TRBJ2-2; D may correspond to TRBD1 or TRBD2 (5 bases each). Trimming took off 6 bases at V and 0 bases at J, with 14 bases between the two ends. The CDR3 totals 16 residues. CDR3 DNA sequence: TGTGCCAGCAGAATCGCCGGGACCGCGAACACCGGGGAGCTGTTTTTT. This sequence encodes CASRIAGTANTGELFF.

The V gene is TRBV12-3 or TRBV12-4, the J gene TRBJ1-1; 8 bases align to TRBD1. The CDR3 runs 15 residues. V dropped 3 bases and J dropped 6; count of bases not matched to a gene: 9. The CDR3 DNA sequence: TGTGCCAGCAGTTTTCTCAGGGGGCTAAGCCCTGAAGCTTTCTTT. The encoded protein is CASSFLRGLSPEAFF.

This clonotype appeared many times. The chain carries TRBV20-1 and TRBJ2-7; no clear D. V lost 3 bases and J lost 12, with 15 bases in between. CDR3 length: 11 amino acids. Germline assignment: CDR1 DFQATT and CDR2 SNEGSKA (reference sequence). The CDR3 DNA reads TGCAGTGCTAGCGTCGCCCTCCGGGTGTACGTC. As protein: CSASVALRVYV.

This sequence joins TRBV11-2 and TRBJ2-5, with D tentatively TRBD2 (6 bases). The CDR3 is 13 residues long. V was shortened by 6 bases and J by 3 bases, with 11 bases between the two germline ends. In germline, CDR1 is SGHAT, CDR2 FQNNGV. The CDR3, as DNA: TGTGCCAGCAGGACCCTAGCGAAAGAGACCCAGTACTTC. Translating it yields CASRTLAKETQYF. Based on the CDR3 plus reference TRBV11-2 and TRBJ2-5, the full variable domain is EAGVAQSPRYKIIEKRQSVAFWCNPISGHATLYWYQQILGQGPKLLIQFQNNGVVDDSQLPKDRFSAERLKGVDSTLKIQPAKLEDSAVYLCASRTLAKETQYFGPGTRLLVL.

This clonotype was seen a few times. The rearrangement joins TRBV7-2 to TRBJ2-1, with 7 bases fitting TRBD1. The CDR3 is made up of 15 amino acids. Germline-derived CDR1 and CDR2 are SGHTA and FQGNSA. The V segment lost 1 base and the J segment 0 bases; nucleotides outside the gene matches: 0. CDR3 in DNA: TGTGCCAGCAGCTTAGGACAGGGCTCCTACAATGAGCAGTTCTTC. Its translation: CASSLGQGSYNEQFF. Full variable domain (outside the CDR3, taken from reference TRBV7-2 and TRBJ2-1): GAGVSQSPSNKVTEKGKDVELRCDPISGHTALYWYRQSLGQGLEFLIYFQGNSAPDKSGLPSDRFSAERTGGSVSTLTIQRTQQEDSAVYLCASSLGQGSYNEQFFGPGTRLTVL.

This clonotype was picked up many times. The V call is TRBV5-6, the J call TRBJ2-1; 7 bases map to TRBD2. The length of the CDR3 is 13 residues. Germline CDR1 and CDR2: SGHDT and YYEEEE. After removal of 5 bases from V and 6 bases from J, the junction contained 5 bases not matched to a gene. CDR3 coding DNA: TGTGCCAGCAGTTTCGGGACTACCAATGAGCAGTTCTTC. Translating gives CASSFGTTNEQFF.

This clonotype has a count of ten or more. CDR3: CASSISFGTGESSGLYNEQFF. Here the CDR3 DNA reads TGTGCCAGTAGTATAAGTTTCGGGACAGGGGAGTCTAGCGGGCTCTACAATGAGCAGTTCTTC. The J gene is TRBJ2-1, the V gene TRBV19; 10 nucleotides agree with TRBD1. The length of the CDR3 is 21 residues. V dropped 2 bases and J dropped 3; count of bases not matched to a gene: 19. The germline CDR1 and CDR2 sequences are LNHDA and SQIVND (reference sequence).

The V and J genes are TRBV29-1 and TRBJ1-3; D perhaps matches TRBD1 (5 bases). Germline V gene data show CDR1 as SQVTM and CDR2 as ANQGSEA. The V gene lost 4 bases and the J gene lost 4 bases, with 14 bases spanning the gap. The CDR3 extends over 14 amino acids. CDR3 amino acids: CSVVGMGEGNTIYF. CDR3 DNA: TGCAGCGTTGTGGGAATGGGGGAAGGAAACACCATATATTTT.

V is TRBV6-2 or TRBV6-3 and J is TRBJ2-1, with D hard to call. In germline, CDR1 is MNHEY, CDR2 SVGEGT. The V end lost 5 bases, the J end lost 8 bases, and 16 bases lay between the germline ends. The CDR3 runs 14 residues. For the CDR3, the DNA is TGTGCCAGCAGTAACCCAGGACCCCACGATGAGCAGTTCTTC. This encodes CASSNPGPHDEQFF.

This chain uses TRBV15 with TRBJ2-7; 7 bases fit TRBD2. The CDR3 consists of 16 residues. CDR1 LNHNV and CDR2 YYDKDF come from the germline V gene (reference sequence). Losses at the gene ends were 5 bases for V and 0 bases for J; bases not matched to a gene: 10. The CDR3 sequence is CATSSGTSEGSYEQYF. The CDR3 region has the DNA TGTGCCACCAGCTCTGGAACTAGCGAAGGCTCCTACGAGCAGTACTTC.

This clonotype was counted ten times or more. The rearrangement joins TRBV5-1 to TRBJ2-3; a weak D match, TRBD1 (5 bases). Trimming shortened V by 4 bases and J by 3 bases, and 12 bases separated the two germline ends. This CDR3 contains 14 residues. The germline gives CDR1 SGHRS, CDR2 YFSETQ. DNA of the CDR3: TGCGCCAGCAGCCCGACAGCCTTTACAGATACGCAGTATTTT. Its translation is CASSPTAFTDTQYF. The full variable domain, in which reference TRBV5-1 and TRBJ2-3 provide the parts outside the CDR3, is KAGVTQTPRYLIKTRGQQVTLSCSPISGHRSVSWYQQTPGQGLQFLFEYFSETQRNKGNFPGRFSGRQFSNSRSEMNVSTLELGDSALYLCASSPTAFTDTQYFGPGTRLTVL.